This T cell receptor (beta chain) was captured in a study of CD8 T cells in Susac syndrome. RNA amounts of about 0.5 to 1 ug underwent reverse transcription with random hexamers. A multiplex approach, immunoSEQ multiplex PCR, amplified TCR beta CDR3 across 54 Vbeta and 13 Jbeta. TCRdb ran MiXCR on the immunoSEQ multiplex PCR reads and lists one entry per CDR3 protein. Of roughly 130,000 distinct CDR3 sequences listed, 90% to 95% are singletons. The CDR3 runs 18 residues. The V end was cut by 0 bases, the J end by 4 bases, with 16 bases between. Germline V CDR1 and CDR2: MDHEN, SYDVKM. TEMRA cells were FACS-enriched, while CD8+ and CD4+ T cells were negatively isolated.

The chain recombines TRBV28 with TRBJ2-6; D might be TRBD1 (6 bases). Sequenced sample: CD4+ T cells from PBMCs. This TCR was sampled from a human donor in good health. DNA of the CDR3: TGTGCCAGCAGTTTATGGGGTACAGGGCATGAAGGGGCCAACGTCCTGACTTTC. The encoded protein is CASSLWGTGHEGANVLTF.